This passage covers 14 T cell receptor beta chains from one sample sequenced in a study of shared clonotypes between healthy human individuals (dated by TCRdb to 2020 to 2021). Receptor libraries were prepared by the immunoSEQ multiplex PCR assay. TCRdb provides this immuneACCESS table in a form limited to in-frame rearrangements. Some clones are lacking; in checked studies, under half of them reflect an unresolved V gene, and why the rest are absent is not known. The sample table holds about a million clones, of which approximately 80% were seen once. The ten largest make up 0.89% of the sample. Sequenced material: memory CD4+ T cells from PBMCs. The cell subset or site label on this specimen signifies: CD45RA-negative fraction. The receptor source for this set is a man between 18 and 35 years old in good health. Some clones in this sample may be carry-over from other donors' samples.

The genes are TRBV6-5 and TRBJ1-4; D is ambiguous. V was clipped by 0 bases and J by 6 bases, with 11 bases between them. The CDR3 runs to 15 residues. Germline CDR1 MNHEY, CDR2 SVGAGI. The CDR3 is CASSYSHPSYEKLFF. CDR3 nucleotide sequence: TGTGCCAGCAGTTACTCGCACCCGAGTTATGAAAAACTGTTTTTT.

The CDR3 bases are TGTGCCAGTAGTATTTTGGGGAGCACTGAAGCTTTCTTT. This translates into CASSILGSTEAFF. The chain combines TRBV19 with TRBJ1-1; D not resolved. The CDR3 sequence is 13 residues long. Per germline, CDR1 LNHDA and CDR2 SQIVND (reference sequence). Trimming left V 3 bases short and J 4 bases short, with 9 bases between.

The chain links TRBV15 to TRBJ2-7; D gene unclear. Germline V gives CDR1 LNHNV, CDR2 YYDKDF (reference sequence). V dropped 2 bases and J dropped 5 bases, with 13 bases sitting between them. The CDR3 totals 14 residues. For the CDR3, the DNA is TGTGCCACCAGCAGAAGGAGCCGAAAGGACGAGCAGTACTTC. Its protein product is CATSRRSRKDEQYF.

This rearrangement joins TRBV18 to TRBJ2-3, with 7 positions matching TRBD2. This CDR3 is built from 14 residues. Per germline, CDR1 KGHSH and CDR2 LQKENI. The V and J ends lost 4 bases and 6 bases, in that order; junction bases with no gene match: 7. The CDR3 is CASSQGGYVDTQYF. CDR3 sequence (DNA): TGTGCCAGCTCACAGGGAGGGTACGTGGATACGCAGTATTTT.

A single count supports this clone. The rearrangement joins TRBV28 to TRBJ2-1; 9 positions agree with TRBD2. This CDR3 is 14 amino acids long. CDR1 is MDHEN, CDR2 SYDVKM, per germline. Unmatched junction bases numbered 4, after V lost 6 bases and J lost 4 bases. CDR3 in amino acids: CASSLAGPYNEQFF. The CDR3 DNA sequence: TGTGCCAGCAGCCTAGCGGGACCGTACAATGAGCAGTTCTTC.

The rearrangement joins TRBV9 to TRBJ1-1; the match to TRBD1 covers 9 bases. Trimming took 4 bases from V and 6 from J; bases not matched to a gene: 7. The CDR3 is 14 residues long. Germline lookup yields CDR1 SGDLS and CDR2 YYNGEE. The CDR3 DNA follows: TGTGCCAGCAGCCCCACACAGGGGGCATCTGAAGCTTTCTTT. Residues: CASSPTQGASEAFF. The full variable domain, completed using reference TRBV9 and TRBJ1-1, is DSGVTQTPKHLITATGQRVTLRCSPRSGDLSVYWYQQSLDQGLQFLIQYYNGEERAKGNILERFSAQQFPDLHSELNLSSLELGDSALYFCASSPTQGASEAFFGQGTRLTVV.

This clone has only a few counts. This sequence joins TRBV9 and TRBJ1-1; perhaps TRBD1 as D (6 bases). The CDR3 loop spans 15 amino acids. The V end was cut by 0 bases, the J end by 3 bases, with 12 bases between. CDR1 and CDR2 from the germline V gene are SGDLS and YYNGEE. CDR3 sequence (DNA): TGTGCCAGCAGCGTAGAACCCGGGGGCTACACTGAAGCTTTCTTT. Translation: CASSVEPGGYTEAFF.

The chain combines TRBV7-2 with TRBJ2-1; the D gene could be TRBD1 or TRBD2 (5 bases each). The V and J ends lost 5 bases and 4 bases respectively, with 15 bases between them. The CDR3 contains 15 residues. Germline V lookup: CDR1 SGHTA, CDR2 FQGNSA. The CDR3 sequence is CASSARDGTYNEQFF. CDR3 coding DNA: TGTGCCAGCAGCGCCCGGGACGGTACTTACAATGAGCAGTTCTTC.

On this clone: The conserved phenylalanine or tryptophan is not found at the CDR3 terminus, so this likely reflects a read error. The genes are TRBV9 and TRBJ2-7, with TRBD1 matching over 7 bases. The CDR3 has 15 residues. CDR1 and CDR2 (germline): SGDLS, YYNGEE. The V segment lost 0 bases and the J segment 4 bases; nucleotides outside the gene matches: 7. The CDR3 loop reads CASSVDRGLWYEQYS. CDR3 DNA sequence: TGTGCCAGCAGCGTAGACAGGGGCCTTTGGTACGAGCAGTACTCC.

The chain couples TRBV6-5 to TRBJ2-3, with 10 bases that match TRBD1. The germline V gene has CDR1 MNHEY and CDR2 SVGAGI. V gave up 5 bases and J gave up 6 bases; unmatched junction bases: 5. This CDR3 contains 14 residues. In DNA form, the CDR3 reads TGTGCCAGCAGTAAGGACAGGGGGGTCGATACGCAGTATTTT. This gives the protein CASSKDRGVDTQYF.

The chain combines TRBV6-6 with TRBJ2-7; D tentatively reads TRBD1 or TRBD2 (7 bases each). The V end was cut by 5 bases, the J end by 4 bases, with 15 bases between. Germline CDR1 is MNHNY and CDR2 is SVGAGI (reference sequence). The CDR3 is made up of 14 amino acids. The CDR3 protein is CASSRQGGGYEQYF. The CDR3 DNA sequence: TGTGCCAGCAGTCGACAGGGCGGGGGATACGAGCAGTACTTC.

This clone occurred once. The J gene is TRBJ2-5, the V gene TRBV18; no definite D call. The V gene's germline CDR1 is KGHSH and CDR2 LQKENI. V lost 0 bases and J lost 5, with 10 bases in between. The CDR3 runs to 14 residues. The CDR3 protein is CASSPPSVRETQYF. The CDR3 DNA follows: TGTGCCAGCTCACCACCGAGCGTCCGGGAGACCCAGTACTTC.

The chain links TRBV10-3 to TRBJ2-7, with TRBD2 identical over 13 bases. V trimming: 4 bases; J trimming: 3 bases; junction bases outside the gene matches: 6. There are 16 residues in the CDR3. Germline V gene data show CDR1 as ENHRY and CDR2 as SYGVKD. CDR3 sequence reads: CAISGLAGGSYYEQYF. The CDR3 DNA reads as TGTGCCATCAGTGGACTAGCGGGAGGCTCTTACTACGAGCAGTACTTC.

The count of this clone is one. This sequence joins TRBV18 and TRBJ2-7, with D perhaps TRBD2 (5 bases). CDR1 KGHSH and CDR2 LQKENI come from the germline V gene. V lost 5 bases, J lost 2 bases, and 7 bases lay in between. This CDR3 is built from 12 residues. As DNA, the CDR3 is TGTGCCAGCTCAACGACTACCTACGAGCAGTACTTC. It translates to CASSTTTYEQYF.